This TCR beta chain emerged from a study of beta chain features in type 1 diabetes. On the study more broadly: Examined across all samples were some 110 million sorted cells. The study, taken as a whole, reports: In all four CD4+ subsets, TCRB CDR3 length was significantly, moderately reduced in type 1 diabetes. In cDNA sequencing, cells with high TCR expression could be over-represented.

CDR3 length equals 14 residues. Germline V lookup: CDR1 MDHEN, CDR2 SYDVKM. V lost 8 bases and J lost 1; bases outside the gene matches: 8. Expressed TCRB transcripts were sequenced, since all the RNA that had been isolated was reverse transcribed. Only in-frame clones appear in the TCRdb table, and some are missing; sequencing was by immunoSEQ multiplex PCR. Of about 180,000 clones in the sample, approximately 13% are singletons; the top ten hold around 0.63%. This clone was counted a few times. What it binds is not known. Researchers reported sorting CD4+ naive, central memory, regulatory and stem cell-like memory cells via CD45RO/CCR7/CD25/CD127/CD95/CD27.

This chain links TRBV28 with TRBJ2-7, with 7 bases lining up with TRBD1. The specimen sequenced was central memory CD4+ T cells from blood. This clonotype originated in a woman younger than 30 in good health. CDR3 sequence (DNA): TGTGCCAGCTATGGACAGGTGGGGTCCTACGAGCAGTACTTC. Residues: CASYGQVGSYEQYF.